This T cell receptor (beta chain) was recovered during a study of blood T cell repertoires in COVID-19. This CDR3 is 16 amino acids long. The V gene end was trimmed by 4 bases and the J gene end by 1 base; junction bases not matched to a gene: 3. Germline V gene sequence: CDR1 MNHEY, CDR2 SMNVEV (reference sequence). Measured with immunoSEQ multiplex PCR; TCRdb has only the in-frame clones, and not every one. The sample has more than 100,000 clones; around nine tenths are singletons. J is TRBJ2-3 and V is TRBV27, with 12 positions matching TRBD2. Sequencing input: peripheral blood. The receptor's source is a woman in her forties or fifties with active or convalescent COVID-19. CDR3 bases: TGTGCCAGCAGTTCTCCTAGCGGGAGGGGCACAGATACGCAGTATTTT. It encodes CASSSPSGRGTDTQYF.